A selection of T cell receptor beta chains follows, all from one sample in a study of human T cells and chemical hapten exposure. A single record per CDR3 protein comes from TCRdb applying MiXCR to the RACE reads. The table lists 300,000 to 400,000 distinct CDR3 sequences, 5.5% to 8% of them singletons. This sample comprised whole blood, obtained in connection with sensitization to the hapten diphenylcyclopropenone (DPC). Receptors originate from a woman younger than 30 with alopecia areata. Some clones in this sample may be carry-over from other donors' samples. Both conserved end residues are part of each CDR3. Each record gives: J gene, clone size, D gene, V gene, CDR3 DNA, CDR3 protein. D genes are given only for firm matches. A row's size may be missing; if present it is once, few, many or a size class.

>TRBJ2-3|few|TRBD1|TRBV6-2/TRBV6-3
TGTGCCAGCAGGCCGGGACAGGCATACTACACAGATACGCAGTATTTT
CASRPGQAYYTDTQYF
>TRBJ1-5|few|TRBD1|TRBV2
TGTGCCAGCAGTGACGAGACAGGGAGCAGCCAGCCCCAGCATTTT
CASSDETGSSQPQHF
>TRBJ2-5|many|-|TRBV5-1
TGCGCCAGCAGCTACCAGTCGGGGGAAGAGACCCAGTACTTC
CASSYQSGEETQYF
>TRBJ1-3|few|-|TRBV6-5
TGTGCCGCGGGCCAGGGTGGAAACACCATATATTTT
CAAGQGGNTIYF
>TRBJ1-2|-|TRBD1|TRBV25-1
TGTGCCAGCAGTGAGCAGGGGGCGTCCGTCGGCTACACCTTC
CASSEQGASVGYTF
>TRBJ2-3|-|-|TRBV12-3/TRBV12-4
TGTGCCAGCAGTTTACGGGAGAGCACAGATACGCAGTATTTT
CASSLRESTDTQYF
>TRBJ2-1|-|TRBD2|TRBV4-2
TGTGCCAGCAGCCAAGCCCCACCGAGCGGGGGGTCTTACAATGAGCAGTTCTTC
CASSQAPPSGGSYNEQFF
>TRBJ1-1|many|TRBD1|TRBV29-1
TGCAGCGTTACTAGGACAGGAAACACTGAAGCTTTCTTT
CSVTRTGNTEAFF
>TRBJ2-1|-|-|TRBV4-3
TGCGCCAGCAGCCAAGATGGACCCCCGGACAATGAGCAGTTCTTC
CASSQDGPPDNEQFF
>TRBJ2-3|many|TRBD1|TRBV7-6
TGTGCCAGCAGCTCCGGAACAGGGGGCCCATATACGCAGTATTTT
CASSSGTGGPYTQYF
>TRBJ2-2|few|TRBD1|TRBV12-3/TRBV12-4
TGTGCCAGCAGTCCAGGGGGCGTAAGGACCGGGGAGCTGTTTTTT
CASSPGGVRTGELFF
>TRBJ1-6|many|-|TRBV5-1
TGCGCCAGCAGCTTGGCGGGACGTCGCTATAATTCACCCCTCCACTTT
CASSLAGRRYNSPLHF
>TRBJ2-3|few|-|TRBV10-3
TGTGCCATCAGTGACAACATGGTTCGGTATTTT
CAISDNMVRYF
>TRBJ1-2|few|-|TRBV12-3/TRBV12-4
TGTGCCAGCAGCAACTACCAAACCCACTATGGCTACACCTTC
CASSNYQTHYGYTF
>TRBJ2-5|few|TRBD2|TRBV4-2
TGTGCCAGCAGCCAAGGGCAAGCCAGCGGGGGGGCGGAGACCCAGTACTTC
CASSQGQASGGAETQYF
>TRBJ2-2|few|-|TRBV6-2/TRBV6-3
TGTGCCAGCAGTTCCGATCCTGAGGCCGGGGAGCTGTTTTTT
CASSSDPEAGELFF
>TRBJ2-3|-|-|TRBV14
TGTGCCTCGAGGCGGGGCGCCACAGATACGCAGTATTTT
CASRRGATDTQYF
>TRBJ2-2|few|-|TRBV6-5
TGTGCCAGCAGTTATTGTCCAGGGTGTATCACCGGGGAGCTGTTTTTT
CASSYCPGCITGELFF
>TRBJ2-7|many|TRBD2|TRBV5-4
TGTGCCAGCAGCTTCGGGGGGGCCTACGAGCAGTACTTC
CASSFGGAYEQYF
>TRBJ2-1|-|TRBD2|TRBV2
TGTGCCAGCAGTGAGGGTAGCGGGGAGATTTGGGAGCAGTTCTTC
CASSEGSGEIWEQFF
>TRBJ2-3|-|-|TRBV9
TGTGCCAGCAGCGTAGGTGTAGCGACCCAGCAGTATTTT
CASSVGVATQQYF
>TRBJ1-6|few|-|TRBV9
TGTGCCAGCAGCGTACAGGCAAATTCACCCCTCCACTTT
CASSVQANSPLHF
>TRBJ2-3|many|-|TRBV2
TGTGCCAGCAGGTACATCACTCCGGATACGCAGTATTTT
CASRYITPDTQYF
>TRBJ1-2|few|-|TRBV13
TGTGCCAGCAGCTTAGTCATACGGGCACCCAACTATGGCTACACCTTC
CASSLVIRAPNYGYTF
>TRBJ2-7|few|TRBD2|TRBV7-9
TGTGCCAGCACCGTAGCGGGGGTCTCCTACGAGCAGTACTTC
CASTVAGVSYEQYF
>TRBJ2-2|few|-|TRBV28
TGTGCCAGCAGTTTAAAAGGGGCTGGCGGGGAGCTGTTTTTT
CASSLKGAGGELFF
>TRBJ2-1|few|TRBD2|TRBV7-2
TGTGCCAGCAGCTTAGTTATACGGGGGGGCAACAATGAGCAGTTCTTC
CASSLVIRGGNNEQFF
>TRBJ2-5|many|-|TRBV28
TGTGCCAGCAGTAGCAGCCAAGAGACCCAGTACTTC
CASSSSQETQYF
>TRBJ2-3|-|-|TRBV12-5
TGTGCTAGTGGCCAGGACCTCACAGATACGCAGTATTTT
CASGQDLTDTQYF
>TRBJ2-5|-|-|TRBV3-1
TGTGCCAGCAGCCTTCAGACAGAGACCCAGTACTTC
CASSLQTETQYF
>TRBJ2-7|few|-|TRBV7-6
TGTGCCAGCAGCTTAGAACAGGGCAGTTCCGAGCAGTACTTC
CASSLEQGSSEQYF